The TCR beta chain described here comes from a study of cytomegalovirus exposure and HLA in healthy donors. Study in general: Earlier work reported 100 million or so unique TCR beta sequences from about 179 million T cells. Overall study results and limits: There were a few CMV-associated chains whose specificity for CMV antigens was confirmed in vitro. Being productive about 87% or about 30% of the time was typical of most TCR beta V segments in an earlier analysis.

Comments on this clone: Its antigen remains unidentified.

Use of 60 Vbeta and 13 Jbeta primers characterized the PCR. The method was immunoSEQ multiplex PCR; TCRdb's version includes in-frame clones alone and lacks a portion of them. The sample contains approximately 160,000 clones, roughly 81% of which appear only once. This receptor was taken from a girl aged 5-17 years in good health and CMV-seropositive. The sample was PBMCs.

The CDR3 here is CASSHGSNVLTF. The CDR3 region has the DNA TGTGCCAGCAGCCATGGCTCCAACGTCCTGACTTTC. This chain connects TRBV28 to TRBJ2-6; D unresolved. Germline lookup yields CDR1 MDHEN and CDR2 SYDVKM. V was clipped by 6 bases and J by 8 bases, with 8 bases between them. The CDR3 runs 12 residues. Together with reference TRBV28 and TRBJ2-6, the CDR3 gives the full variable domain: DVKVTQSSRYLVKRTGEKVFLECVQDMDHENMFWYRQDPGLGLRLIYFSYDVKMKEKGDIPEGYSVSREKKERFSLILESASTNQTSMYLCASSHGSNVLTFGAGSRLTVL.